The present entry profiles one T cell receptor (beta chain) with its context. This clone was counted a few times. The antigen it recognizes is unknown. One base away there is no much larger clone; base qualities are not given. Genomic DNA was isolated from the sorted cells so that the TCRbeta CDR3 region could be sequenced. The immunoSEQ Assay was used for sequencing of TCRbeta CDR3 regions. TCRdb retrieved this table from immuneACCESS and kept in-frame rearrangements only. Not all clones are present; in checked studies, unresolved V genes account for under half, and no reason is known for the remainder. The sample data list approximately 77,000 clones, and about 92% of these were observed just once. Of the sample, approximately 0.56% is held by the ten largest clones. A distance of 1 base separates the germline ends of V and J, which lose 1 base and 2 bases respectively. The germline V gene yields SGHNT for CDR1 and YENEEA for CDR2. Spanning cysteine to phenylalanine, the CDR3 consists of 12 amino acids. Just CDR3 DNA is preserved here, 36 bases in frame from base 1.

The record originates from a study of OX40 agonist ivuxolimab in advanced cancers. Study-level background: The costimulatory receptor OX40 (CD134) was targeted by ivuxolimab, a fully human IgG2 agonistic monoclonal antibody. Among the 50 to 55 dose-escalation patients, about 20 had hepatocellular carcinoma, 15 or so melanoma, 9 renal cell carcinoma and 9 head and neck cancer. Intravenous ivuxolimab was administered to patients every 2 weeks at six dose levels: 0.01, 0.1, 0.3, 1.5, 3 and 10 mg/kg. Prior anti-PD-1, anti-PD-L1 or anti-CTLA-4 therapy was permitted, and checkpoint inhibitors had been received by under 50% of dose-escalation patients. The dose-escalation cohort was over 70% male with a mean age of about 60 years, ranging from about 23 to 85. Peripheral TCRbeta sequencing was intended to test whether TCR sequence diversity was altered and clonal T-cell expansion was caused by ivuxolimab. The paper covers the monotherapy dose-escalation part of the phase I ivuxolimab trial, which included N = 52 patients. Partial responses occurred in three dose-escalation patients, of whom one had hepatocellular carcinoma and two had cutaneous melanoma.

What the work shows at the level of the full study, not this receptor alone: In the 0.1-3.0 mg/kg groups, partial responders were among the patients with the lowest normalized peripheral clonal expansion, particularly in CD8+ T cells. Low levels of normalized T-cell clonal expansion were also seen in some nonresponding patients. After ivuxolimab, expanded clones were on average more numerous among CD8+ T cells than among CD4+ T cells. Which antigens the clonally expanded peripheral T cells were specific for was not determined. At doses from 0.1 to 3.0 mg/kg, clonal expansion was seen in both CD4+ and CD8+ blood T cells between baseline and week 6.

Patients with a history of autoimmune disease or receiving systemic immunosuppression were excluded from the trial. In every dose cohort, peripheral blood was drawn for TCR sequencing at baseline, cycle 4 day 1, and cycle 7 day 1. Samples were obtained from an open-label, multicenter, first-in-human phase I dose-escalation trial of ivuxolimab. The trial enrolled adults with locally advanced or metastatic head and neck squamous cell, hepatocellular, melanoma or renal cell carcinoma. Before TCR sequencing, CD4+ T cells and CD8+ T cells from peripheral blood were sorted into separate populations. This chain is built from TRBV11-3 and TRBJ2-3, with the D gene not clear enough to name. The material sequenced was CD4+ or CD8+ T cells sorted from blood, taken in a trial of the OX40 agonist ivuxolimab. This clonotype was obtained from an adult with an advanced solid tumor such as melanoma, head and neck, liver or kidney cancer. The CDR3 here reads CASSLATDTQYF. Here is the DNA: TGTGCCAGCAGCTTAGCCACAGATACGCAGTATTTT.